One T cell receptor beta chain is described in this entry. Its antigen remains unknown. These data belong to a study of shared clonotypes between healthy human individuals. Sequencing used immunoSEQ multiplex PCR; TCRdb keeps in-frame clones, though not all of them. Of 1,400,000 or so clones listed, less than 99% are singletons. Regarding the study as a whole: It was observed that around 5% of naive CD4 clonotypes were shared across several donors.

Germline V gene lookup returns CDR1 SGHAT and CDR2 FQNNGV. V shed 5 bases, J shed 5 bases, and the junction held 14 bases outside the gene matches. CDR3 length equals 16 residues. Specimen: naive CD4+ T cells sorted from blood. Documented subset: CD45RA+ positively selected. This receptor was obtained from a man younger than 40 in good health. The gene calls are TRBV11-2 and TRBJ2-5; TRBD2 matches at 7 bases. CDR3 in amino acids: CASSPKTSRPFETQYF. The CDR3 DNA follows: TGTGCCAGCAGCCCCAAGACTAGCAGGCCATTTGAGACCCAGTACTTC.